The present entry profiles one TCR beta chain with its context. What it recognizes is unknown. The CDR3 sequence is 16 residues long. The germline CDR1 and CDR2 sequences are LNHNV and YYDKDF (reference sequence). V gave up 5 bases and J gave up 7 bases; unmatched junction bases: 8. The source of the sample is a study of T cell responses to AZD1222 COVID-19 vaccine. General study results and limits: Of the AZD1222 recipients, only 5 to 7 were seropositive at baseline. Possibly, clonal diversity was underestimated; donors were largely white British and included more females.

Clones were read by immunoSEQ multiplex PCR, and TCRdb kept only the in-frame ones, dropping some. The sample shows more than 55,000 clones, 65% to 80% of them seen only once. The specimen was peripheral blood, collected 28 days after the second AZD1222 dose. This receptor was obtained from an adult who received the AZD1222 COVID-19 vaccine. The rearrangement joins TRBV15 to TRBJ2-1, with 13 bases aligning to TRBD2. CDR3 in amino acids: CATSRAGTSGANEQFF. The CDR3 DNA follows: TGTGCCACCAGCCGAGCCGGGACTAGCGGGGCAAATGAGCAGTTCTTC.